This T cell receptor beta chain emerged from a study of blood T cell repertoires in COVID-19. The CDR3 sequence is 13 residues long. Germline loops: CDR1 LNHDA, CDR2 SQIVND (reference sequence). The V gene lost 3 bases and the J gene lost 0 bases, with 5 bases spanning the gap. This clone was counted only a few times. TCRdb keeps only in-frame clones here, not all; method: immunoSEQ multiplex PCR. The sample has about 480,000 clones; more than 75% are singletons. What was sequenced was PBMCs or T cells enriched from blood (not recorded which). The rearrangement links TRBV19 to TRBJ1-2; D not resolved. The sequence came from a woman aged 40 to 50 who had recovered from COVID-19. In nucleotides, the CDR3 is TGTGCCAGTAGTATGGGCCCTAACTATGGCTACACCTTC. Residues: CASSMGPNYGYTF.